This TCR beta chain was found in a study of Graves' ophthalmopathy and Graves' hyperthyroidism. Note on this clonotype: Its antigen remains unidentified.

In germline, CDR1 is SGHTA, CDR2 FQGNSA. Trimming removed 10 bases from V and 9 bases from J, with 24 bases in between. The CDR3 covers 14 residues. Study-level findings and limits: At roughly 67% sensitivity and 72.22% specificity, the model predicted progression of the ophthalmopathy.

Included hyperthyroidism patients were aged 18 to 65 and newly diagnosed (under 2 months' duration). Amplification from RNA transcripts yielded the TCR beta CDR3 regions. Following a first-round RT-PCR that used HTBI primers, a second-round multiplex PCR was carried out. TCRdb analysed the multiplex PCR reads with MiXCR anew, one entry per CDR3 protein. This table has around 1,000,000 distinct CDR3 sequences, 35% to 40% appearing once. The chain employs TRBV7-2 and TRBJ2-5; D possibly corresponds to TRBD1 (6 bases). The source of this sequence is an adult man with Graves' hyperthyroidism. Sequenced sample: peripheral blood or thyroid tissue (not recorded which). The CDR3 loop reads CAISESGGGQPQYF. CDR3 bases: TGTGCCATCAGTGAGTCTGGGGGCGGGCAGCCCCAGTACTTC.